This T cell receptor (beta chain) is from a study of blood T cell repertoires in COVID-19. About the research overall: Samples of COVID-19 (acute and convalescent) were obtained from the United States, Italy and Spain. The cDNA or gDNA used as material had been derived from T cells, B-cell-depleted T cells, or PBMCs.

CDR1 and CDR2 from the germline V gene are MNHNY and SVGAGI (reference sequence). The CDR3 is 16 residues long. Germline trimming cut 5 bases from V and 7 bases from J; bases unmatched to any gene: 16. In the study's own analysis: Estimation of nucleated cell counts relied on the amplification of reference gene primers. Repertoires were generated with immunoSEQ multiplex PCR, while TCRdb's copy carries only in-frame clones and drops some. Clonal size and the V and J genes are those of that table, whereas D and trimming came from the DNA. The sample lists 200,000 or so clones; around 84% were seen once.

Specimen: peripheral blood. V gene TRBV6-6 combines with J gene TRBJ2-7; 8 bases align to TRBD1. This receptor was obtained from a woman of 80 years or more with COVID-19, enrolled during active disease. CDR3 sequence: CASSKGQGALGGEQYV. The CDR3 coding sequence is TGTGCCAGCAGTAAAGGACAGGGCGCTCTTGGGGGGGAGCAGTACGTC.